One and the same sample provided the 13 T cell receptor beta chains below, sequenced in a study of human T cells and chemical hapten exposure. TCRdb re-derived calls from the RACE reads in MiXCR, one entry per CDR3 protein. The sample lists roughly 60,000 distinct CDR3 sequences; around an eighth were seen once. Time point specified: patch test 3, about 24 weeks after DPC sensitization. Treatment noted: therapeutic diphenylcyclopropenone sensitization with weekly scalp DPC. The sample was whole blood, taken in connection with sensitization to the hapten diphenylcyclopropenone (DPC). The source is a young man with alopecia areata. Some clones in this sample may be carry-over from other donors' samples.

This clonotype was found a few times. The V call is TRBV28, the J call TRBJ1-5; no reliable D call. The CDR3 extends over 12 amino acids. Germline V lookup: CDR1 MDHEN, CDR2 SYDVKM. The V end lost 9 bases, the J end lost 1 base, and 7 bases lay between the germline ends. In nucleotides, the CDR3 is TGTGCCAGTAGCACCAGCAATCAGCCCCAGCATTTT. This codes for CASSTSNQPQHF.

The chain joins TRBV29-1 to TRBJ2-1; the D is unclear. This CDR3 region has 14 residues. Germline V gives CDR1 SQVTM, CDR2 ANQGSEA. V lost 3 bases and J lost 2, with 11 bases in between. The CDR3 DNA sequence: TGCAGCGTTGAGAGGCCGGCCACCTACAATGAGCAGTTCTTC. This encodes CSVERPATYNEQFF.

This clonotype was seen many times. CDR3 in amino acids: CASSFRDRMNQPQHF. DNA for the CDR3: TGTGCCAGCAGTTTCCGCGACAGAATGAATCAGCCCCAGCATTTT. The J gene is TRBJ1-5, the V gene TRBV12-3 or TRBV12-4; perhaps TRBD1 as D (5 bases). The germline V and J ends were trimmed by 3 bases and 4 bases, with 13 bases remaining between them. The CDR3 covers 15 residues.

This clonotype showed up just a few times. V is TRBV24-1 and J is TRBJ2-1, with D tentatively TRBD1 or TRBD2 (5 bases each). CDR3 size: 15 residues. Germline V gives CDR1 KGHDR, CDR2 SFDVKD. Trimming left V 5 bases short and J 3 bases short, with 13 bases between. This CDR3 reads CATSALGTGYNEQFF. The CDR3 region has the DNA TGTGCCACCAGTGCCTTGGGGACGGGCTACAATGAGCAGTTCTTC.

This clonotype was recorded at least ten times. The V call is TRBV7-9, the J call TRBJ1-1; the D is unclear. V was pared by 1 base and J by 8 bases, with 11 bases between. Per the germline V gene, CDR1 is SEHNR and CDR2 is FQNEAQ (reference sequence). The CDR3 runs 13 residues. CDR3 sequence: CASSLVQTREAFF. The CDR3 DNA reads as TGTGCCAGCAGCTTAGTACAGACAAGGGAAGCTTTCTTT.

The chain combines TRBV29-1 with TRBJ2-7; tentatively, D is TRBD2 (6 bases). The CDR3 loop spans 11 amino acids. Trimming removed 4 bases from V and 6 bases from J, with 10 bases in between. The V gene's germline CDR1 is SQVTM and CDR2 ANQGSEA. Here the CDR3 DNA reads TGCAGCGTTGGTCAGGGAGGCGAGCAGTACTTC. Amino acid sequence: CSVGQGGEQYF.

The gene calls are TRBV25-1 and TRBJ2-7; D tentatively fits TRBD1 or TRBD2 (5 bases each). The CDR3 sequence is 13 residues long. Trimming removed 3 bases at V and 7 bases at J, with 13 bases between. The germline CDR1 and CDR2 sequences are MGHDK and SYGVNS. The CDR3 is CASSDEGSREQYF. The CDR3 DNA reads TGTGCCAGCAGTGACGAGGGGTCCCGGGAGCAGTACTTC.

This clonotype occurred a few times. The chain links TRBV9 to TRBJ2-7; the D gene is possibly TRBD2 (5 bases). The CDR3 is made up of 15 amino acids. Germline loops: CDR1 SGDLS, CDR2 YYNGEE. Between the trimmed V and J ends, which lost 0 bases and 0 bases, there was a span of 10 bases. The DNA of the CDR3 is TGTGCCAGCAGCGTAGAAGAGGGAATCTCCTACGAGCAGTACTTC. The encoded protein is CASSVEEGISYEQYF.

This clonotype was recorded at least ten times. The rearrangement joins TRBV20-1 to TRBJ2-3; 7 bases match TRBD2. Per germline, CDR1 DFQATT and CDR2 SNEGSKA (reference sequence). V was pared by 0 bases and J by 4 bases, with 13 bases of the junction left unmatched. This CDR3 has 17 residues. The CDR3 coding sequence is TGCAGTGCTAGAGAAAGGGCATGGGCGGGGGAGTCAGATACGCAGTATTTT. Translation: CSARERAWAGESDTQYF.

As for this clonotype: This may stem from a read error, because a much larger clone lies one nucleotide away. The chain carries TRBV29-1 and TRBJ2-4, with a possible D match to TRBD1 (5 bases). Germline V gene data show CDR1 as SQVTM and CDR2 as ANQGSEA. This CDR3 comprises 11 residues. The CDR3 spells CNVPDTNIQYF. Written as DNA, the CDR3 is TGCAACGTGCCGGACACTAACATTCAGTACTTC. The full variable domain, completed using reference TRBV29-1 and TRBJ2-4, is SAVISQKPSRDICQRGTSLTIQCQVDSQVTMMFWYRQQPGQSLTLIATANQGSEATYESGFVIDKFPISRPNLTFSTLTVSNMSPEDSSIYLCNVPDTNIQYFGAGTRLSVL.

This clonotype has at least ten counts. This sequence joins TRBV28 and TRBJ1-4; no clear D. CDR1 and CDR2 from the germline V gene are MDHEN and SYDVKM. Between the trimmed V and J ends, which lost 2 bases and 3 bases, there was a span of 10 bases. The CDR3 length is 15 residues. The CDR3 reads CASSLGSAANEKLFF. The CDR3 DNA reads as TGTGCCAGCAGTTTAGGTTCTGCAGCTAATGAAAAACTGTTTTTT.

This clonotype was seen a single time. A much bigger clone sits one base away, suggesting this may be a read error. The chain uses TRBV12-3 or TRBV12-4 and TRBJ2-6, with D perhaps being TRBD1 or TRBD2 (5 bases each). The CDR3 covers 13 residues. CDR3 sequence: CASSRLGASVLTF. The DNA of the CDR3 is TGTGCCAGCAGCCGGCTCGGGGCCAGCGTCCTGACTTTC.

CDR3 residues: CASSSYRGVGEKLFF. CDR3 DNA sequence: TGTGCCAGTAGTTCATACAGGGGAGTCGGTGAAAAACTGTTTTTT. The chain joins TRBV19 to TRBJ1-4; TRBD1 matches 7 bases. CDR1 and CDR2 (germline): LNHDA, SQIVND (reference sequence). J gave up 7 bases and V 5 bases, and 10 bases lay outside the gene matches. This CDR3 region has 15 residues.